The clone carrying this TCR beta chain turned up a few times. The antigen is undetermined. Sequencing used immunoSEQ multiplex PCR; TCRdb keeps in-frame clones, though not all of them. Of 80,000 to 130,000 clones in the sample, 70% to 85% are singletons; the top ten hold approximately 6.7%. The data belong to a study of PD-1 blockade in mismatch repair-deficient tumors. Study-level information: Patients had approximately 12 mismatch repair-deficient cancer types and were previously treated and progressing.

Points from the study as a whole: Tumor-resident clones, often undetectable pretreatment in blood, expanded then contracted after pembrolizumab.

The CDR3 has 16 residues. All patients were mismatch repair deficient, assessed by either PCR or immunohistochemistry. The TCR-sequenced patients were three responders to pembrolizumab. The receptor was derived from an adult with mismatch repair-deficient cancer. This sample comprised peripheral blood, obtained less than 37 weeks after starting pembrolizumab. The chain joins TRBV21-1 to TRBJ2-1; TRBD2 is the table's D call and was not checked against the DNA. TRBV21-1 is a documented pseudogene. In DNA, the CDR3 is TGTGCCAGCAGCAAAGCGACTAGCGCCGAACGAAGGGTTCGGTTCTTC. This gives the protein CASSKATSAERRVRFF.